The T cell receptor beta chain described here comes from a study of blood T cell repertoires in COVID-19. Study overall: Acute and convalescent COVID-19 specimens originated in the United States, Italy and Spain.

The CDR3 runs 14 residues. Trimming pared 5 bases from V and 5 bases from J, leaving 15 bases between. Germline V gives CDR1 SGHVS, CDR2 FQNEAQ. Sequencing used immunoSEQ multiplex PCR; TCRdb keeps in-frame clones, though not all of them. The data hold about 400,000 clones, with 85% to 90% observed a single time. The chain is built from TRBV7-8 and TRBJ1-1; weak D call: TRBD1 (6 bases). This sequence was found in a human donor in a cohort sampled during active COVID-19. The sequencing input was peripheral blood. CDR3 in DNA: TGTGCCAGCAGCCCGAACAGGGCGGGTACTGAAGCTTTCTTT. Translated: CASSPNRAGTEAFF.